This T cell receptor (beta chain) comes out of a study of PD-1 blockade in classical Hodgkin lymphoma. Study results and caveats: Baseline TCR diversity was reportedly lower in newly diagnosed patients than healthy donors. Reasons behind the repertoire differences stay unclear, perhaps disease activity or earlier therapy.

Data came from immunoSEQ multiplex PCR; TCRdb stores just in-frame clones and leaves some out. This sample has about 15,000 clones, with roughly four fifths found just once. The length of the CDR3 is 20 residues. V lost 3 bases to trimming and J lost 1 base; unmatched junction nucleotides: 16. Germline V CDR1 and CDR2: SGHVS, FQNEAQ. Time point given: newly diagnosed, previously untreated cHL patient sample. Serving as comparison were PBMCs from newly diagnosed, untreated classical Hodgkin lymphoma, which were sequenced alongside the relapsed/refractory trial patients. This clone is a singleton in its sample. Antigen unknown.

This clonotype was obtained from a human donor with classical Hodgkin lymphoma. The material sequenced was peripheral blood mononuclear cells (PBMCs). The chain has TRBV7-8 and TRBJ2-3; TRBD2 agrees at 10 bases. CDR3 sequence reads: CASSFRTSGAPGWGTDTQYF. DNA for the CDR3: TGTGCCAGCAGCTTTAGGACTAGCGGCGCTCCCGGTTGGGGCACAGATACGCAGTATTTT.